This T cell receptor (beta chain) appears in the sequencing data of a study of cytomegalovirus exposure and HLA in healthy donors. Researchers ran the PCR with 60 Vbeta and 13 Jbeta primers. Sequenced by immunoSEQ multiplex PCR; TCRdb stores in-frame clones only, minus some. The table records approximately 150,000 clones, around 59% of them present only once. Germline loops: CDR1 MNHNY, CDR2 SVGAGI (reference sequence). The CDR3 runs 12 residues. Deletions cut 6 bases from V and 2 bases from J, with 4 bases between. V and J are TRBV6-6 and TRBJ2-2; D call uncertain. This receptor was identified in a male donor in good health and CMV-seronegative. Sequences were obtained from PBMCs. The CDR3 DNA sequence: TGTGCCAGCAGCCTAAACACCGGGGAGCTGTTTTTT. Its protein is CASSLNTGELFF.